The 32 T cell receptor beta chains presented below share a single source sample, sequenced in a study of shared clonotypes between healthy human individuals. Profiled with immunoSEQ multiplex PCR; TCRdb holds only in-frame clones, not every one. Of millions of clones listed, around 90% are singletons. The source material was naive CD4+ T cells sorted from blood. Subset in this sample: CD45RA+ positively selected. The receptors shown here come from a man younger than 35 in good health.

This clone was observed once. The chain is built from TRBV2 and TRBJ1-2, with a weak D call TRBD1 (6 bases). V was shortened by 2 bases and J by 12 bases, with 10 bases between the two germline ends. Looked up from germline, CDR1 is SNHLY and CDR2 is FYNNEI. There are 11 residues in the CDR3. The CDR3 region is CASSEIGGDTF. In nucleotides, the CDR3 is TGTGCCAGCAGTGAAATAGGGGGAGACACCTTC. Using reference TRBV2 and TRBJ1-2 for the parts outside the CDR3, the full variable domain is EPEVTQTPSHQVTQMGQEVILRCVPISNHLYFYWYRQILGQKVEFLVSFYNNEISEKSEIFDDQFSVERPDGSNFTLKIRSTKLEDSAMYFCASSEIGGDTFGSGTRLTVV.

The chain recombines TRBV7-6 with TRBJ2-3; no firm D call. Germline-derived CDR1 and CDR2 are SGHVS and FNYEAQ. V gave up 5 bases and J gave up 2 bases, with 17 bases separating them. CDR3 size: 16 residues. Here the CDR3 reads CASSPPTAGITDTQYF. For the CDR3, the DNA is TGTGCCAGCAGCCCACCGACGGCCGGAATCACAGATACGCAGTATTTT. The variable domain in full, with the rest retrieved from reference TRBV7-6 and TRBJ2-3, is GAGVSQSPRYKVTKRGQDVALRCDPISGHVSLYWYRQALGQGPEFLTYFNYEAQQDKSGLPNDRFSAERPEGSISTLTIQRTEQRDSAMYRCASSPPTAGITDTQYFGPGTRLTVL.

The CDR3 here is CAGVEGQRNQPQHF. DNA of the CDR3: TGTGCCGGCGTAGAGGGACAGCGCAATCAGCCCCAGCATTTT. The V and J genes are TRBV21-1 and TRBJ1-5; TRBD1, as called in the table, went unchecked against the DNA. TRBV21-1 is flagged as a pseudogene. The CDR3 runs 14 residues.

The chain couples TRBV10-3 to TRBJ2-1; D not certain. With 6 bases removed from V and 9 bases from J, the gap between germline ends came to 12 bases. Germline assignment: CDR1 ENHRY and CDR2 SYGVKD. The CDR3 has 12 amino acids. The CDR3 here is CAIRDLESEQFF. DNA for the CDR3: TGTGCCATCAGGGACCTAGAATCTGAGCAGTTCTTC.

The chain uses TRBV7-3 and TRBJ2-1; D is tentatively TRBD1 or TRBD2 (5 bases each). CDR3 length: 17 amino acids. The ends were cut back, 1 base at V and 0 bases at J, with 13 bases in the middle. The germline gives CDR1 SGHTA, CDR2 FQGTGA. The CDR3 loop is CASSLNRGPSSYNEQFF. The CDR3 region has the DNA TGTGCCAGCAGCTTAAATCGGGGCCCGAGCTCCTACAATGAGCAGTTCTTC.

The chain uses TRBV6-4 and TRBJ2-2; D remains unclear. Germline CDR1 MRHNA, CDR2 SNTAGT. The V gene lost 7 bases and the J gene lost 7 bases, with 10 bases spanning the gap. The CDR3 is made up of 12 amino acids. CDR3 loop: CASTRGDGELFF. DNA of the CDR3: TGTGCCAGCACTCGAGGAGACGGGGAGCTGTTTTTT.

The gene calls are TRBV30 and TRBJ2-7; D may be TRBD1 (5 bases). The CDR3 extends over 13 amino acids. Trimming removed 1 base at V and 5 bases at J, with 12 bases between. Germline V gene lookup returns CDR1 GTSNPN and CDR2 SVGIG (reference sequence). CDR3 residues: CAWSGDSGNEQYF. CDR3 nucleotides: TGTGCCTGGAGTGGAGACAGTGGGAACGAGCAGTACTTC.

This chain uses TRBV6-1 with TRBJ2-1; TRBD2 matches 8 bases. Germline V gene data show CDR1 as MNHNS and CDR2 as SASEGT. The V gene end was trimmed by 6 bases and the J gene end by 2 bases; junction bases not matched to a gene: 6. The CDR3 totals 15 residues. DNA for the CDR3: TGTGCCAGCAGATATAGCGGGATCCCCTACAATGAGCAGTTCTTC. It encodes CASRYSGIPYNEQFF.

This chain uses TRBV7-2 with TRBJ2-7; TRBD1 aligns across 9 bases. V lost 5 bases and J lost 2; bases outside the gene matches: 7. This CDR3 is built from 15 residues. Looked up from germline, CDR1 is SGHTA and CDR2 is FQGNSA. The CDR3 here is CASSRQGVTAYEQYF. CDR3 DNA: TGTGCCAGCAGCAGACAGGGGGTTACGGCCTACGAGCAGTACTTC.

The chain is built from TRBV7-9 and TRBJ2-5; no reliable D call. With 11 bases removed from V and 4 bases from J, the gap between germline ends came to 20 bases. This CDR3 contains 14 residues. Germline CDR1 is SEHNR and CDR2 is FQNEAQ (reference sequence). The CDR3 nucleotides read TGTGCCGGAGAAAACAAGGCCTCGGGAGAGACCCAGTACTTC. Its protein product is CAGENKASGETQYF.

Here the CDR3 reads CAWSREHGQPQHF. The DNA for the CDR3 is TGTGCCTGGAGCAGGGAGCACGGGCAGCCCCAGCATTTT. This chain connects TRBV30 to TRBJ1-5, with D possibly matching TRBD1 (5 bases). Between the trimmed V and J ends, which lost 3 bases and 7 bases, there was a span of 13 bases. The CDR3 covers 13 residues. From germline, CDR1 is GTSNPN and CDR2 SVGIG (reference sequence).

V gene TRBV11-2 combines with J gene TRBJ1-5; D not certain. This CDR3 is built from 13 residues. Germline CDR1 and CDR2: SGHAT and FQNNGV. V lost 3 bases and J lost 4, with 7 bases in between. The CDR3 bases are TGTGCCAGCAGCTTCGGTCATAATCAGCCCCAGCATTTT. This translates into CASSFGHNQPQHF.

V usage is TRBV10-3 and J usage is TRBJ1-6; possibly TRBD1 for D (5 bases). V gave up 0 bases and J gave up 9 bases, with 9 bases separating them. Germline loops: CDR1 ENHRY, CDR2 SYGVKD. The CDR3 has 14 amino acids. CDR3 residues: CAISESLGVSPLHF. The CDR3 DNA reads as TGTGCCATCAGTGAGTCGTTGGGGGTTTCACCCCTCCACTTT.

Written as DNA, the CDR3 is TGTGCCACGACAGGGGGCGCTCGGTACGAGCAGTACTTC. Encoded protein: CATTGGARYEQYF. This rearrangement joins TRBV28 to TRBJ2-7; 10 bases are a match to TRBD1. CDR3 length: 13 amino acids. Germline V gives CDR1 MDHEN, CDR2 SYDVKM. J lost 4 bases, V lost 10 bases, and 7 bases had no gene match.

This chain's CDR3 is CASSAERASSYEQYF. Written as DNA, the CDR3 is TGTGCCAGCAGTGCTGAGCGGGCGAGCTCCTACGAGCAGTACTTC. The chain recombines TRBV6-4 with TRBJ2-7; D perhaps matches TRBD2 (6 bases). V was cut by 4 bases and J by 0 bases, with 13 bases left in between. This CDR3 is built from 15 residues. The germline gives CDR1 MRHNA, CDR2 SNTAGT.

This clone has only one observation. The CDR3 loop is CASSLLGLGTYEQYF. CDR3 nucleotides: TGCGCCAGCAGCCTACTCGGGCTGGGGACCTACGAGCAGTACTTC. J is TRBJ2-7 and V is TRBV5-1, with D hard to call. The CDR3 loop spans 15 amino acids. V was clipped by 4 bases and J by 2 bases, with 16 bases between them. The germline CDR1 and CDR2 sequences are SGHRS and YFSETQ.

The CDR3 region is CASSPTVIYEQYF. The CDR3 DNA follows: TGTGCCAGCAGTCCCACAGTTATCTACGAGCAGTACTTC. This chain links TRBV28 with TRBJ2-7; no clear D. V was clipped by 5 bases and J by 3 bases, with 11 bases between them. The CDR3 has 13 residues. CDR1 and CDR2 (germline): MDHEN, SYDVKM.

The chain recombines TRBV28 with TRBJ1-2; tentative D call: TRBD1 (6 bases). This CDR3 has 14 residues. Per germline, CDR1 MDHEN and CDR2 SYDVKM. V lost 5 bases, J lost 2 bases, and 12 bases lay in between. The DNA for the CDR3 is TGTGCCAGCAGTCCACATGGGGGCAACTATGGCTACACCTTC. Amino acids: CASSPHGGNYGYTF.

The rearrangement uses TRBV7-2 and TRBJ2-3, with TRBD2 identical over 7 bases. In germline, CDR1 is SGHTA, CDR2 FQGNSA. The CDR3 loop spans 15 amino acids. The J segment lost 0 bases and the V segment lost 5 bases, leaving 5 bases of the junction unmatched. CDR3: CASSTSGVSTDTQYF. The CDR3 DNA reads TGTGCCAGCAGCACAAGCGGGGTTAGCACAGATACGCAGTATTTT.

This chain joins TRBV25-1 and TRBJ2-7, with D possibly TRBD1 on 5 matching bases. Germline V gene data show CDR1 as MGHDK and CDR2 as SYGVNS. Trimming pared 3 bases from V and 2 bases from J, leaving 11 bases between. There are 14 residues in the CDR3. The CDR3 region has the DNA TGTGCCAGCAGTGATCCAGGGCTCCCCTACGAGCAGTACTTC. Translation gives CASSDPGLPYEQYF.

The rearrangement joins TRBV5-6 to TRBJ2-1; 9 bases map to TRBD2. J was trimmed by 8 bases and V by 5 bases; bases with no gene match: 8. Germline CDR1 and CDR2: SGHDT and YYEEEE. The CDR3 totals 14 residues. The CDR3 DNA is TGTGCCAGCAGGGCTAGCGGGGAGGCATATGAGCAGTTCTTC. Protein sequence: CASRASGEAYEQFF.

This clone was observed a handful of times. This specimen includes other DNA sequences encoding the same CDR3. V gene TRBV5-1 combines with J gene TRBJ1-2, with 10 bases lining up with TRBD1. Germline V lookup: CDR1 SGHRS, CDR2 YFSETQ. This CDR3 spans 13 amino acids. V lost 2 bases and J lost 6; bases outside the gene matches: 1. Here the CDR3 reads CASSLGQGDGYTF. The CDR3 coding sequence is TGCGCCAGCAGCTTAGGACAGGGGGATGGCTACACCTTC. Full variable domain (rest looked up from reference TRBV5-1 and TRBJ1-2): KAGVTQTPRYLIKTRGQQVTLSCSPISGHRSVSWYQQTPGQGLQFLFEYFSETQRNKGNFPGRFSGRQFSNSRSEMNVSTLELGDSALYLCASSLGQGDGYTFGSGTRLTVV.

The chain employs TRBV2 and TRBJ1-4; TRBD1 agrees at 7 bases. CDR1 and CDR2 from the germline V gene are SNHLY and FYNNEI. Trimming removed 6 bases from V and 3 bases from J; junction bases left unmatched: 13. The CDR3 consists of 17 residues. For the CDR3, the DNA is TGTGCCAGCAGAGAAACCCGCGACAGGGTGGCTAATGAAAAACTGTTTTTT. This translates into CASRETRDRVANEKLFF.

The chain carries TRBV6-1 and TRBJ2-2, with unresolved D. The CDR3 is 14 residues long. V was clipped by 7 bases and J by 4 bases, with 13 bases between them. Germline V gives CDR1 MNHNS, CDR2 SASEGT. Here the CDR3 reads CASTAHMGTGELFF. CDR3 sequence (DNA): TGTGCCAGCACCGCTCATATGGGCACCGGGGAGCTGTTTTTT.

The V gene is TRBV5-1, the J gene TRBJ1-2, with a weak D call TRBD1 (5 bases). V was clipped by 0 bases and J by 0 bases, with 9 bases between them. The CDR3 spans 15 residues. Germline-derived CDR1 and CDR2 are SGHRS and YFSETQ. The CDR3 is CASSLAGRTNYGYTF. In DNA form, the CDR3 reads TGCGCCAGCAGCTTGGCGGGACGGACTAACTATGGCTACACCTTC.

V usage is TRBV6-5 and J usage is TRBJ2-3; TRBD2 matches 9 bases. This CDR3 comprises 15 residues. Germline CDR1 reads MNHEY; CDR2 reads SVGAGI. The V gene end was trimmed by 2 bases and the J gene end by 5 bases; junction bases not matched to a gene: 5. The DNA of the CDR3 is TGTGCCAGCAGTTACAACGGACTAGCGCGAGATACGCAGTATTTT. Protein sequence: CASSYNGLARDTQYF.

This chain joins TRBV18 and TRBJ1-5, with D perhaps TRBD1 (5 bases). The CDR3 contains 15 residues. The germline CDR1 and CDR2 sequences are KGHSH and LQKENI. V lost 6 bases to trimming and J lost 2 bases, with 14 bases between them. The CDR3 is CASSMGGLGNQPQHF. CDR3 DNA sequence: TGTGCCAGCTCGATGGGGGGATTAGGCAATCAGCCCCAGCATTTT.

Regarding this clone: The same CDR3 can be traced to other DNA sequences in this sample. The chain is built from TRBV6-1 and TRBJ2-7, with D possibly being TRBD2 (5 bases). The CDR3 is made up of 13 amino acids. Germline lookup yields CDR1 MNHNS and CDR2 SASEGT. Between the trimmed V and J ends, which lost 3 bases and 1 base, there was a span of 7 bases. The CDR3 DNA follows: TGTGCCAGCAGTGAGTCGGGGTCCTACGAGCAGTACTTC. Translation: CASSESGSYEQYF.

CDR3 sequence reads: CASSLLADPNYGYTF. CDR3 nucleotides: TGTGCCAGCAGCTTATTAGCAGATCCTAACTATGGCTACACCTTC. The J gene is TRBJ1-2, the V gene TRBV7-2; D is unresolved. The CDR3 runs 15 residues. Germline V gene lookup returns CDR1 SGHTA and CDR2 FQGNSA. V lost 2 bases to trimming and J lost 0 bases, with 10 bases between them.

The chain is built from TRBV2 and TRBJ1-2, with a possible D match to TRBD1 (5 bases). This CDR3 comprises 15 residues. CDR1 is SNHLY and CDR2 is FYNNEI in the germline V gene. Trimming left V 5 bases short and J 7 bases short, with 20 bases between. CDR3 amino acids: CASSPNGGFQSGYTF. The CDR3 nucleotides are TGTGCCAGCAGTCCGAATGGGGGGTTCCAGAGTGGCTACACCTTC.

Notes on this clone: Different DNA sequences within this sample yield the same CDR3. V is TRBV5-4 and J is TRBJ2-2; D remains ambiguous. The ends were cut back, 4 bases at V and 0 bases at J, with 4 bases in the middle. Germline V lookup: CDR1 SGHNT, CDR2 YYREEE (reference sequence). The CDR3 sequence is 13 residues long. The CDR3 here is CASSLANTGELFF. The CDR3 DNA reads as TGTGCCAGCAGCCTAGCGAACACCGGGGAGCTGTTTTTT. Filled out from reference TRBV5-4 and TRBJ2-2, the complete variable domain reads ETGVTQSPTHLIKTRGQQVTLRCSSQSGHNTVSWYQQALGQGPQFIFQYYREEENGRGNFPPRFSGLQFPNYSSELNVNALELDDSALYLCASSLANTGELFFGEGSRLTVL.

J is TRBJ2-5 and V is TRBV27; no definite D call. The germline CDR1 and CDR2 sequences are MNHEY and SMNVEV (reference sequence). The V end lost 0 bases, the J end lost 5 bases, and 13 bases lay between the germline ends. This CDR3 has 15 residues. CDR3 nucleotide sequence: TGTGCCAGCAGTTTATCCGGACGTAGTTGGGAGACCCAGTACTTC. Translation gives CASSLSGRSWETQYF.